These 10 T cell receptor beta chains share one sample of origin, sequenced in a study of T cells after yellow fever vaccination (dated by TCRdb to between 2018 and 2021). The library came from 5' RACE. Sequencing used an Illumina HiSeq 2500. In-frame beta chains were kept once TCRdb had trimmed the public reads at Q25 with fastp and called clones with MiXCR. Rows merge per CDR3 protein into single entries with the most common DNA and genes. The sample data list 620,000 or so distinct CDR3 sequences, and about a sixth of these were observed just once. Of the sample, around 16% falls within the top ten clones. The treatment or condition label, read with the paper, signifies: live attenuated yellow fever vaccine strain. The sample was PBMCs, taken 5 days after the first yellow fever vaccination. Source of these receptors: a man between 18 and 35 years old who received the YFV17D yellow fever vaccine.

The chain couples TRBV2 to TRBJ1-1, with a weak D call TRBD1 (5 bases). V gave up 4 bases and J gave up 0 bases, with 9 bases separating them. The CDR3 has 14 amino acids. CDR1 is SNHLY and CDR2 is FYNNEI in the germline V gene. CDR3 nucleotides: TGTGCCAGCAGTGTCCAGACAGTGAACACTGAAGCTTTCTTT. Translating gives CASSVQTVNTEAFF.

The chain joins TRBV10-3 to TRBJ2-5, with 13 bases matching TRBD2. This CDR3 comprises 13 residues. V lost 8 bases, J lost 4 bases, and 1 base stayed unmatched. The germline gives CDR1 ENHRY, CDR2 SYGVKD. CDR3 sequence (DNA): TGTGCCATCGGGACTAGCGGGGCAGAGACCCAGTACTTC. Translating it yields CAIGTSGAETQYF.

Only a few counts were recorded for this clonotype. The chain recombines TRBV7-2 with TRBJ2-2; 8 bases map to TRBD1. The CDR3 runs 16 residues. J was trimmed by 0 bases and V by 6 bases; bases with no gene match: 6. Germline lookup yields CDR1 SGHTA and CDR2 FQGNSA. The CDR3 DNA follows: TGTGCCAGCAGTTCCCAGGGGGCAGCGAACACCGGGGAGCTGTTTTTT. This sequence encodes CASSSQGAANTGELFF.

V and J are TRBV5-1 and TRBJ2-3, with 11 bases that match TRBD2. Germline CDR1 SGHRS, CDR2 YFSETQ. The CDR3 is made up of 17 amino acids. Trimming removed 4 bases from V and 1 base from J; junction bases left unmatched: 8. This chain's CDR3 is CASSLPTTSGGTDTQYF. In DNA, the CDR3 is TGCGCCAGCAGCCTCCCTACGACTAGCGGGGGCACAGATACGCAGTATTTT.

The CDR3 DNA follows: TGTGCCAGCAAAGTGGGGGGGGCGGGTAACGAGCAGTACGTC. Residues: CASKVGGAGNEQYV. The chain combines TRBV2 with TRBJ2-7; TRBD2 might be the D (7 bases). Per the germline V gene, CDR1 is SNHLY and CDR2 is FYNNEI. This CDR3 has 14 residues. V was pared by 7 bases and J by 5 bases, with 18 bases between.

This clonotype was recorded a few times. The chain has TRBV10-1 and TRBJ2-2, with 9 bases lining up with TRBD1. With V trimmed by 8 bases and J by 3 bases, 7 bases remained unmatched. The CDR3 spans 15 residues. The germline gives CDR1 WNHNN, CDR2 SYGVQD (reference sequence). The CDR3 sequence: CASWGGQGDTGELFF. In DNA form, the CDR3 reads TGCGCCAGCTGGGGGGGACAGGGCGACACCGGGGAGCTGTTTTTT.

The V gene is TRBV5-1, the J gene TRBJ2-7; 8 bases align to TRBD2. V gave up 6 bases and J gave up 4 bases; unmatched junction bases: 9. Germline CDR1 is SGHRS and CDR2 is YFSETQ. This CDR3 has 14 residues. For the CDR3, the DNA is TGCGCCAGCACCGCCTACGGGGGGGCGTACGAGCAGTACTTC. Its protein is CASTAYGGAYEQYF.

The sample holds a few counts of this clonotype. This chain links TRBV7-2 with TRBJ2-3, with D possibly TRBD1 on 5 matching bases. Trimming removed 1 base at V and 6 bases at J, with 11 bases between. The CDR3 sequence is 14 residues long. Germline V gene sequence: CDR1 SGHTA, CDR2 FQGNSA. CDR3 residues: CASSLDRLGDTQYF. In DNA, the CDR3 is TGTGCCAGCAGCTTAGACAGGCTAGGGGATACGCAGTATTTT.

This clonotype was found a few times. The chain joins TRBV4-3 to TRBJ2-7; 9 positions agree with TRBD2. CDR3 length equals 19 residues. CDR1 and CDR2 (germline): LGHNA, YSLEER. The ends lost 0 bases at V and 2 bases at J; junction bases unmatched: 14. The CDR3 loop is CASSQDFVGFERGAYEQYF. CDR3 sequence (DNA): TGCGCCAGCAGCCAAGATTTCGTGGGTTTCGAGCGGGGGGCCTACGAGCAGTACTTC.

This clonotype was seen a few times. The V call is TRBV12-3 or TRBV12-4, the J call TRBJ2-4; possibly TRBD1 for D (6 bases). V was clipped by 7 bases and J by 14 bases, with 21 bases between them. The CDR3 is 13 residues long. The CDR3 sequence: CASTFGARDIKYF. The CDR3 DNA follows: TGTGCCAGCACCTTTGGGGCCCGGGACATAAAGTACTTC.